The entry that follows covers one TCR beta chain sequence. The data were obtained in a study of blood T cell repertoires in COVID-19. Study as a whole: Donors in the United States, Italy and Spain gave samples during acute or convalescent COVID-19. Nucleic acid was either cDNA or gDNA, and it came from T cells, B-cell-depleted T cells, or PBMCs.

This CDR3 contains 16 residues. CDR1 is LGHDT and CDR2 is YNNKEL in the germline V gene (reference sequence). Trimming pared 0 bases from V and 5 bases from J, leaving 14 bases between. Per the study methods: Reference gene primer amplification gave estimated nucleated cell counts. This table comes from immunoSEQ multiplex PCR, and its TCRdb copy is limited to in-frame clones, with some not included. V, J and clone size are taken as reported in that table, and D and trimming were inferred from the DNA itself. The data hold tens of thousands of clones, with about nine tenths observed a single time. The clonotype was recovered from a human donor in a cohort sampled during active COVID-19. The rearrangement links TRBV3-1 (or the pseudogene TRBV3-2) to TRBJ1-5; D may be TRBD1 (6 bases). Material for sequencing was peripheral blood. CDR3 sequence reads: CASSQEGRGAHQPQHF. The CDR3 DNA reads TGTGCCAGCAGCCAAGAGGGACGGGGGGCTCATCAGCCCCAGCATTTT.